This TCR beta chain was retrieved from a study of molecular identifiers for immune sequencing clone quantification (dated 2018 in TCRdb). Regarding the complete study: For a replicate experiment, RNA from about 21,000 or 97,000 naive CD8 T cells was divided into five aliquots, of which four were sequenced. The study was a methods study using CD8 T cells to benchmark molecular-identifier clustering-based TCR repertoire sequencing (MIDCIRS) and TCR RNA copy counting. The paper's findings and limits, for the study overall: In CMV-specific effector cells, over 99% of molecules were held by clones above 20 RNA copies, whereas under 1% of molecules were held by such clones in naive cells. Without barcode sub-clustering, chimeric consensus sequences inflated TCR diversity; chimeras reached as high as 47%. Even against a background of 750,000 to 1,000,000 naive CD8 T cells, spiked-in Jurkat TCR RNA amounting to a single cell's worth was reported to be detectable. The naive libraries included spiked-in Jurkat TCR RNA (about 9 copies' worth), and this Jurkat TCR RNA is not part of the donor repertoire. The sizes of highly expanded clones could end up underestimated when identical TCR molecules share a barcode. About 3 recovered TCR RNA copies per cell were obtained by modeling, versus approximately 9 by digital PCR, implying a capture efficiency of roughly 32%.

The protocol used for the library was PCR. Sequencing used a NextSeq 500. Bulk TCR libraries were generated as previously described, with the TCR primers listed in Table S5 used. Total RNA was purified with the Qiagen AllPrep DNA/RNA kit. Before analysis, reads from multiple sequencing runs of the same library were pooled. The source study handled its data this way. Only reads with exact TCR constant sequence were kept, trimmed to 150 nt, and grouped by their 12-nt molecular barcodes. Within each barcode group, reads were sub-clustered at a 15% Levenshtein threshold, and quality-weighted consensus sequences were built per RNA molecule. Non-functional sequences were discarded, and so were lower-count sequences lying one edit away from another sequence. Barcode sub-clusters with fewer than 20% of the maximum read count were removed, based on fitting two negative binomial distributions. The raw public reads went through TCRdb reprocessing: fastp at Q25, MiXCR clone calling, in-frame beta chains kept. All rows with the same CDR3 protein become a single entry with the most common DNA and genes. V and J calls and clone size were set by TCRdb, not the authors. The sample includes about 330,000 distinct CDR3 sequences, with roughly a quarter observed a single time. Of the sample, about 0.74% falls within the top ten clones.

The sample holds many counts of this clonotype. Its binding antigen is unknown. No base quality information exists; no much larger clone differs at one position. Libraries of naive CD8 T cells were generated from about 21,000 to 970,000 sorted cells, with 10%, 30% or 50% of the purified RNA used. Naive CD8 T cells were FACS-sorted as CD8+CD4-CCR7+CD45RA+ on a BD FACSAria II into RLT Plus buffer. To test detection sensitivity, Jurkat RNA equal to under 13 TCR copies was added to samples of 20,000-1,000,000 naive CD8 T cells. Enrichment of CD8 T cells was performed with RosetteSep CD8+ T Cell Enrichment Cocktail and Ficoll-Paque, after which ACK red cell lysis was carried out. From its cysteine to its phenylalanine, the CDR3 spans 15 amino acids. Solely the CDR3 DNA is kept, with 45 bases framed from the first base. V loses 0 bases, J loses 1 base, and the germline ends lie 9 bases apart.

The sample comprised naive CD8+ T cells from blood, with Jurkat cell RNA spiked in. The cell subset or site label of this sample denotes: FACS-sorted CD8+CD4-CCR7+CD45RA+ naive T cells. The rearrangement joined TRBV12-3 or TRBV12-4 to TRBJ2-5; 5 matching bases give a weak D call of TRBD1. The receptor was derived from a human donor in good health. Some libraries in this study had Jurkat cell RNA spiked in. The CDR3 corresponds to CASSLAGAIQETQYF. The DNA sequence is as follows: TGTGCCAGCAGTTTAGCAGGGGCCATCCAAGAGACCCAGTACTTC.